This T cell receptor beta chain appears in the sequencing data of a study of CD8 T cells in Susac syndrome. Study-wide background: When their blood was taken, patients with Susac syndrome were therapy-naive, taking corticosteroids, or taking intravenous immunoglobulin alone.

The study sequenced TCR beta in blood CD8+ and CD4+ T cells. The Susac syndrome patients fit the recently defined diagnostic criteria for definite or probable disease. Germline V gives CDR1 MDHEN, CDR2 SYDVKM. The CDR3 consists of 15 residues. V was pared by 7 bases and J by 5 bases, with 11 bases of the junction left unmatched. RNA, at about 0.45 to 1 ug, was reverse transcribed with random hexamers. One entry per CDR3 protein results from TCRdb running MiXCR on the immunoSEQ multiplex PCR reads. The data show some 160,000 distinct CDR3 sequences, with approximately 96% seen just once and over 0.065% held by the top ten.

This chain links TRBV28 with TRBJ2-7; 10 bases are a match to TRBD1. This TCR came from a human donor with Susac syndrome. Specimen: CD4+ T cells from PBMCs. The DNA for the CDR3 is TGTGCCAGCACCTTAGACAGGGGGCCCCCCGACGAGCAGTACTTC. Translated, it gives CASTLDRGPPDEQYF.